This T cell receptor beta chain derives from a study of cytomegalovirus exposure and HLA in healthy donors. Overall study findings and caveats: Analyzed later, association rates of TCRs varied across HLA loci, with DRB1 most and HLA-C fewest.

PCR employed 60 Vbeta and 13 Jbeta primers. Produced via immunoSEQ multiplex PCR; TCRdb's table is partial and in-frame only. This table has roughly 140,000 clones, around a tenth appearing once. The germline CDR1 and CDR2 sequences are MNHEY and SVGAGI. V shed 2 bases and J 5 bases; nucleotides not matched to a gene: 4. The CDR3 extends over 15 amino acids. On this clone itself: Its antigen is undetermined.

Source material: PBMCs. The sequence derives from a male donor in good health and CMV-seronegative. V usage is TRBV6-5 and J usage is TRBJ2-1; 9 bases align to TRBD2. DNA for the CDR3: TGTGCCAGCAGTTACGAGCCTAGCGGGGACAATGAGCAGTTCTTC. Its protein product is CASSYEPSGDNEQFF.